Detailed here is one T cell receptor beta chain. Its antigen is not known. Libraries were prepared by immunoSEQ multiplex PCR; TCRdb keeps only in-frame clonotypes and omits some of them. This table holds approximately 180,000 clones, more than 80% found once. The sample originates from a study of T cell responses to AZD1222 COVID-19 vaccine. Study-wide results and limits: The reported proportion of spike-specific TCRs targeting unmutated variant regions was nearly half. Clonal diversity may have been underestimated in mostly white British donors.

The CDR3 loop spans 16 amino acids. The V gene lost 3 bases and the J gene lost 4 bases, with 16 bases spanning the gap. In germline, CDR1 is MDHEN, CDR2 SYDVKM. The chain has TRBV28 and TRBJ1-3; no reliable D call. The material sequenced was peripheral blood, taken on day 0 of AZD1222 vaccination. The origin of this receptor is an adult in good health. CDR3 DNA: TGTGCCAGCAGTTTCACGGGAATTCTCAACGGAAACACCATATATTTT. This encodes CASSFTGILNGNTIYF.